In its sample, the clone carrying this T cell receptor beta chain was seen once. The data were taken from a study of T cell changes during pregnancy in multiple sclerosis. Germline CDR1 is SQVTM and CDR2 is ANQGSEA. V lost 5 bases to trimming and J lost 6 bases, with 11 bases between them. The length of the CDR3 is 11 residues. The table came from immunoSEQ multiplex PCR; TCRdb's copy has only in-frame clones and leaves some out. The sample shows tens of thousands of clones, 85% to 95% of them seen only once. The V call is TRBV29-1, the J call TRBJ2-7; possible D gene TRBD2, 5 bases. The sequence derives from a female donor with multiple sclerosis, enrolled in a pregnancy study. The sample consisted of peripheral blood, taken after pregnancy. For the CDR3, the DNA is TGCAGCGTTTTTGGGCTAGCCGAGCAGTACTTC. Protein sequence: CSVFGLAEQYF.